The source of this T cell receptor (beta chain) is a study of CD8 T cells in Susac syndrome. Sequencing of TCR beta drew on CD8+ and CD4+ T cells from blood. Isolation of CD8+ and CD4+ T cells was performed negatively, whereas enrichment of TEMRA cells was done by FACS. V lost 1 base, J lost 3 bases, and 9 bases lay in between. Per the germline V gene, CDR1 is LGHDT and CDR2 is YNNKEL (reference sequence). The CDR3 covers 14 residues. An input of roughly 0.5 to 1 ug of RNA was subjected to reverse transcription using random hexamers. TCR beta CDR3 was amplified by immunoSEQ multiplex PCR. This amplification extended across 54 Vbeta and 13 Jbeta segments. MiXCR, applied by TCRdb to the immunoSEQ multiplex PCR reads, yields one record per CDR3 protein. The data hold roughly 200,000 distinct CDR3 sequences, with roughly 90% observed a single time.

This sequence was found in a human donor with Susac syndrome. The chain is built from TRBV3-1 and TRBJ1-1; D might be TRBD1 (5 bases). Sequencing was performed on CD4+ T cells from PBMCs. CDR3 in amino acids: CASSQVGGDTEAFF. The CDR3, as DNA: TGTGCCAGCAGCCAAGTAGGAGGGGACACTGAAGCTTTCTTT.